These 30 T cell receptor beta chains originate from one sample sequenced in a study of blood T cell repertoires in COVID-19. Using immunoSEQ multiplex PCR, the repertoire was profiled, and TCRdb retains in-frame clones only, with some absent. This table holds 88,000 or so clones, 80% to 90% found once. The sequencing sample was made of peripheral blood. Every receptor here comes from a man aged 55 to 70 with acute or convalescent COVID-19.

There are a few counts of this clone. This CDR3 is CASSLLAGTAADTQYF. CDR3 sequence (DNA): TGCGCCAGCAGCCTTTTAGCGGGAACGGCGGCAGATACGCAGTATTTT. The chain is built from TRBV5-1 and TRBJ2-3, with 8 positions matching TRBD2. The CDR3 runs to 16 residues. CDR1 and CDR2 (germline): SGHRS, YFSETQ. J was trimmed by 4 bases and V by 4 bases; bases with no gene match: 11.

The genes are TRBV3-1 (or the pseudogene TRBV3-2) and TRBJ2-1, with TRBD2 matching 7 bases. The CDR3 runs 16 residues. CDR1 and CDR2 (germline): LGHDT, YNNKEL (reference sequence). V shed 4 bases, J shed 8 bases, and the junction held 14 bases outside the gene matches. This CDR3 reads CASSRQPGGWVDEQFF. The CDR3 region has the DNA TGTGCCAGCAGCCGTCAACCGGGAGGTTGGGTCGATGAGCAGTTCTTC.

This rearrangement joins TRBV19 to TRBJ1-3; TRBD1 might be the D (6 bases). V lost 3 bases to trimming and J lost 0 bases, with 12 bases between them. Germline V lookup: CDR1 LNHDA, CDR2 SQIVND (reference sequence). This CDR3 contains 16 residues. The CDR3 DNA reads TGTGCCAGTAGTATCCAACAGGGCTTCTCTGGAAACACCATATATTTT. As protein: CASSIQQGFSGNTIYF.

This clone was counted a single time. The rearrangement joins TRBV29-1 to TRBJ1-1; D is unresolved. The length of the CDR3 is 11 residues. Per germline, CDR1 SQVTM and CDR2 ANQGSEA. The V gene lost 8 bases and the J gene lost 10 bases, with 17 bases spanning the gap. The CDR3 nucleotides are TGCAGCTACAGCGAAGGGAGTAGAGCTTTCTTT. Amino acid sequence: CSYSEGSRAFF. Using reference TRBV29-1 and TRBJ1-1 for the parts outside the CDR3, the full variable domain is SAVISQKPSRDICQRGTSLTIQCQVDSQVTMMFWYRQQPGQSLTLIATANQGSEATYESGFVIDKFPISRPNLTFSTLTVSNMSPEDSSIYLCSYSEGSRAFFGQGTRLTVV.

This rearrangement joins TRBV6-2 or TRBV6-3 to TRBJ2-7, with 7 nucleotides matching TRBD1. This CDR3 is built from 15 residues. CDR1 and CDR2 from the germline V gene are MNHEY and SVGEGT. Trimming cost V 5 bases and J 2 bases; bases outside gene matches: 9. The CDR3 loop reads CASSQYDRAPYEQYF. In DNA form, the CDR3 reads TGTGCCAGCAGTCAATACGACAGGGCCCCCTACGAGCAGTACTTC.

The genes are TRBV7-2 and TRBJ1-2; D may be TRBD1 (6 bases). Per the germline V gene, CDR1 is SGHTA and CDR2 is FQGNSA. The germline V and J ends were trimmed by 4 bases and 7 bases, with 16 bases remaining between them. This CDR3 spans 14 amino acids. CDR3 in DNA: TGTGCCAGCAGCTCGCAGGGGAACTATGGTGGCTACACCTTC. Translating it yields CASSSQGNYGGYTF.

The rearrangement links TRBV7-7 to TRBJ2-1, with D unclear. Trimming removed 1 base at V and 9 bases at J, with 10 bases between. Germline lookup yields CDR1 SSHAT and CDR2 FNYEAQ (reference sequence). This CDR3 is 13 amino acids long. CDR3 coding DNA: TGTGCCAGCAGCTTAGGACTTAACTTTGAGCAGTTCTTC. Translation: CASSLGLNFEQFF.

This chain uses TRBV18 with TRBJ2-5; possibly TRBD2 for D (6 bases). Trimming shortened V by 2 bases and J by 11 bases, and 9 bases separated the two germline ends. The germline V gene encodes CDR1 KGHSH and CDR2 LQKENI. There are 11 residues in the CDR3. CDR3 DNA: TGTGCCAGCTCACCAACGGGGGTGCAGTACTTC. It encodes CASSPTGVQYF.

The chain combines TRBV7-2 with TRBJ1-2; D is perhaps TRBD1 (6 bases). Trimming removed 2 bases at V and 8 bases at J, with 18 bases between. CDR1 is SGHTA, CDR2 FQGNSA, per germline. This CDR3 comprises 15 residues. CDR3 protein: CASSLTFAGAEGYTF. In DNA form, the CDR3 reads TGTGCCAGCAGCTTAACCTTCGCAGGGGCGGAGGGCTACACCTTC.

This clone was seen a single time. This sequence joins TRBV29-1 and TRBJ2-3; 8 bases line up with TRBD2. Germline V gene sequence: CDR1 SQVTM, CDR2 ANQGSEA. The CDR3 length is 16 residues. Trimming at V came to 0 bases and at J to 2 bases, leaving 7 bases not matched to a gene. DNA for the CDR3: TGCAGCGTTGAAGATTGGGGAGCGGGAGCCACAGATACGCAGTATTTT. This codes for CSVEDWGAGATDTQYF.

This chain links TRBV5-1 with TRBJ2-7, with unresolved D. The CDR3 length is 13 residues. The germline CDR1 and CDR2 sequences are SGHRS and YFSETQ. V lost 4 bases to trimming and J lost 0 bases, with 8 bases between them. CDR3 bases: TGCGCCAGCAGCCGTGGAGACTCCTACGAGCAGTACTTC. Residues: CASSRGDSYEQYF.

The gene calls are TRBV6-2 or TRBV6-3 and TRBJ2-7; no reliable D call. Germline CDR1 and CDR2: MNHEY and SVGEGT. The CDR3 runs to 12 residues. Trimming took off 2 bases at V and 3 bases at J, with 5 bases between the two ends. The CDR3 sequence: CASSYQLYEQYF. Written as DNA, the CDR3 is TGTGCCAGCAGTTACCAACTCTACGAGCAGTACTTC.

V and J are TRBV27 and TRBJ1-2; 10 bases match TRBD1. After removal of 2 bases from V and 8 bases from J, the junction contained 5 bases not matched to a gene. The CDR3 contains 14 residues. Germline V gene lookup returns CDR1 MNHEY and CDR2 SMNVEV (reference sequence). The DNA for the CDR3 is TGTGCCAGCAGTTTAGGGGGGACAGGGGTAGGCTACACCTTC. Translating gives CASSLGGTGVGYTF.

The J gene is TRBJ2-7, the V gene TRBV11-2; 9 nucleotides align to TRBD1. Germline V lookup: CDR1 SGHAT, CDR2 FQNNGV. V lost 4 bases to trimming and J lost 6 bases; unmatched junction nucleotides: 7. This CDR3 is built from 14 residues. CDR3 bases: TGTGCCAGCAGCTGGGACAGGGCGGTCGGCGAGCAGTACTTC. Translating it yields CASSWDRAVGEQYF. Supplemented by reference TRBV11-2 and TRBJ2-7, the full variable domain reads EAGVAQSPRYKIIEKRQSVAFWCNPISGHATLYWYQQILGQGPKLLIQFQNNGVVDDSQLPKDRFSAERLKGVDSTLKIQPAKLEDSAVYLCASSWDRAVGEQYFGPGTRLTVT.

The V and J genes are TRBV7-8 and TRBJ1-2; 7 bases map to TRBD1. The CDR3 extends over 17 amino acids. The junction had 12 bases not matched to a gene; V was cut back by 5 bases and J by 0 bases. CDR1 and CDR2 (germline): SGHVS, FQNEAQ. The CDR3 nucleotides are TGTGCCAGCAGCCCACGACAGGGATTAAGCTCTAACTATGGCTACACCTTC. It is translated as CASSPRQGLSSNYGYTF.

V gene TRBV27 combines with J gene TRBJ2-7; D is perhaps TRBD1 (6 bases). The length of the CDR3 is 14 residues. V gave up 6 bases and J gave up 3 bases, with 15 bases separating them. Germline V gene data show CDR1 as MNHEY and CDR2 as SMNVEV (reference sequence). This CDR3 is CASRPQGSFYEQYF. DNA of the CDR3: TGTGCCAGCAGACCACAGGGCTCTTTCTACGAGCAGTACTTC.

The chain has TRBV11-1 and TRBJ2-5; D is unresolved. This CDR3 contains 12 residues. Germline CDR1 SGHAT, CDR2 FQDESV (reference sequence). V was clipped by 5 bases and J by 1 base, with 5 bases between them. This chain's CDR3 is CASSKLQETQYF. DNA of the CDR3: TGTGCCAGCAGCAAGCTCCAAGAGACCCAGTACTTC.

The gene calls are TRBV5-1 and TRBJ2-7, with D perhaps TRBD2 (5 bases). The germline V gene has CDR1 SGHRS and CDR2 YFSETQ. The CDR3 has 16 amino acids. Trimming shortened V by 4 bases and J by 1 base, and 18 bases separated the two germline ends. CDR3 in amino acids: CASSTLRTGSSYEQYF. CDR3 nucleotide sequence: TGCGCCAGCAGCACCCTAAGGACGGGGAGTTCCTACGAGCAGTACTTC.

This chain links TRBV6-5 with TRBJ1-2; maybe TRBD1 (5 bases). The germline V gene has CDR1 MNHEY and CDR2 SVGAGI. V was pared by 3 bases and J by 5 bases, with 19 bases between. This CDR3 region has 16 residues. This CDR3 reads CASSYGHGGFKYGYTF. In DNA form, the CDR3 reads TGTGCCAGCAGTTATGGACACGGCGGCTTTAAATATGGCTACACCTTC.

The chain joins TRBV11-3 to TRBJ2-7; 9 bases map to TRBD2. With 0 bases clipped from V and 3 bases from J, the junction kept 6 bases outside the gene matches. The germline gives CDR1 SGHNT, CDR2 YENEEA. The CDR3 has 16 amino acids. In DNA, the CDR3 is TGTGCCAGCAGCTTAGAGCGGGGGGGAGGCAGCTACGAGCAGTACTTC. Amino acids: CASSLERGGGSYEQYF.

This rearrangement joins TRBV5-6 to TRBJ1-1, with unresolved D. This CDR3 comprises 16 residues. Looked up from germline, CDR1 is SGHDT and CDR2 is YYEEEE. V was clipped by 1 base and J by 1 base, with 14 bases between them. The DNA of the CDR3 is TGTGCCAGCAGCTTGTTTTCGCGACACCAGAACACTGAAGCTTTCTTT. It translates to CASSLFSRHQNTEAFF.

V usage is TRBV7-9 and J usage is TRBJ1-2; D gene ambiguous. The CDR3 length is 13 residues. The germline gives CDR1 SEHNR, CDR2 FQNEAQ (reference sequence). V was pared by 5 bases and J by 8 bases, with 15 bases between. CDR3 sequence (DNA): TGTGCCAGCAGCCATAAACCCGACTCGGGCTACACCTTC. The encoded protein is CASSHKPDSGYTF. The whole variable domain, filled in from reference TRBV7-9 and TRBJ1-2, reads DTGVSQNPRHKITKRGQNVTFRCDPISEHNRLYWYRQTLGQGPEFLTYFQNEAQLEKSRLLSDRFSAERPKGSFSTLEIQRTEQGDSAMYLCASSHKPDSGYTFGSGTRLTVV.

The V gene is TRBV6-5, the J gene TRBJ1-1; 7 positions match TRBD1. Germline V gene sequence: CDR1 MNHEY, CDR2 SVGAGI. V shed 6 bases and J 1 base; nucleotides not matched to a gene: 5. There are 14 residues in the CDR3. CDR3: CASSKTGKNTEAFF. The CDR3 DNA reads TGTGCCAGCAGCAAGACAGGGAAGAACACTGAAGCTTTCTTT.

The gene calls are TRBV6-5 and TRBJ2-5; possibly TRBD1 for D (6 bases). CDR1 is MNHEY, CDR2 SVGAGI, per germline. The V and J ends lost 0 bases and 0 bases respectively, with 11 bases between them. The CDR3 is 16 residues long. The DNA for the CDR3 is TGTGCCAGCAGTTACTCGAGGGACAAGGACCAAGAGACCCAGTACTTC. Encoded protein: CASSYSRDKDQETQYF.

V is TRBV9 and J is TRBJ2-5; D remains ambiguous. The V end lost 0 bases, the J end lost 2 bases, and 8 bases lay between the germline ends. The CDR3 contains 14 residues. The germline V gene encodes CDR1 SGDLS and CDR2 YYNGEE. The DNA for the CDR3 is TGTGCCAGCAGCGTAGGACCCGGGCAAGAGACCCAGTACTTC. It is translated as CASSVGPGQETQYF.

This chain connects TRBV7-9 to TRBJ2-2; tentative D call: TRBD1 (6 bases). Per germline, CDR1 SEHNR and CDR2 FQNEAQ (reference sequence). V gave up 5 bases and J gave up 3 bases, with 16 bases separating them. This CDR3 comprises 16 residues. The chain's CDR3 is CASSGLTAGDTGELFF. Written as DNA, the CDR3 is TGTGCCAGCAGCGGCCTTACGGCAGGGGACACCGGGGAGCTGTTTTTT.

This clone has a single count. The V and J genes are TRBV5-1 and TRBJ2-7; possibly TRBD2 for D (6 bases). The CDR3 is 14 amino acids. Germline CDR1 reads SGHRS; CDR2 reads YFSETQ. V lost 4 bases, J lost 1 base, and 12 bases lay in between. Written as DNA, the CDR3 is TGCGCCAGCAGCAGGACTAAAGGGTCCTACGAGCAGTACTTC. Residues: CASSRTKGSYEQYF. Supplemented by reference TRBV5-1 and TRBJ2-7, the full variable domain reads KAGVTQTPRYLIKTRGQQVTLSCSPISGHRSVSWYQQTPGQGLQFLFEYFSETQRNKGNFPGRFSGRQFSNSRSEMNVSTLELGDSALYLCASSRTKGSYEQYFGPGTRLTVT.

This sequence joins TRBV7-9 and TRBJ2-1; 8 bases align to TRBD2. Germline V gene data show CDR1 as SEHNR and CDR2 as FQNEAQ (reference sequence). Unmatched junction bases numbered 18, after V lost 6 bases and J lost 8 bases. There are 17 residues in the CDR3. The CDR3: CASRPEFWREDKDEQFF. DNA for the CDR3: TGTGCCAGCAGACCCGAATTTTGGCGGGAGGACAAGGATGAGCAGTTCTTC.

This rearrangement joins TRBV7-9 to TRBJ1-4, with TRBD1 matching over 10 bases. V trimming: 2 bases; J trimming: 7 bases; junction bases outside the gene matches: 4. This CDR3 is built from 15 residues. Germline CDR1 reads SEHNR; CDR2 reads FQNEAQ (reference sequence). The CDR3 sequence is CASSLSGTGVEKLFF. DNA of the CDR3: TGTGCCAGCAGCTTATCCGGGACAGGGGTTGAAAAACTGTTTTTT.

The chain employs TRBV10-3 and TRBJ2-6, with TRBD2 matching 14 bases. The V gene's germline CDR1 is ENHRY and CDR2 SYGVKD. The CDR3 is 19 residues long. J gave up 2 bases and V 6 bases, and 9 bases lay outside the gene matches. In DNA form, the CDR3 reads TGTGCCATCAGGCCCCGACTAGCGGGGGGGCCCACTGGGGCCAACGTCCTGACTTTC. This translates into CAIRPRLAGGPTGANVLTF.